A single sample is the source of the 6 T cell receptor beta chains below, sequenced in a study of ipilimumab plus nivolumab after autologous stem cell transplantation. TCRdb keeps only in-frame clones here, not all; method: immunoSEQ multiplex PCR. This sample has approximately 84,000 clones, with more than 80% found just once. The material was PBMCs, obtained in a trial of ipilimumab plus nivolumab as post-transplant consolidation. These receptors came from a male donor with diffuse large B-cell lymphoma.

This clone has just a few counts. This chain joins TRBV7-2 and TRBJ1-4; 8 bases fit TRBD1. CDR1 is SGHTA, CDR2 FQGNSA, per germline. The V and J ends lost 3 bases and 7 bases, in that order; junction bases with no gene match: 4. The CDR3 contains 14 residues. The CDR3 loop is CASSLDRESEKLFF. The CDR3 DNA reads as TGTGCCAGCAGCTTGGACAGGGAGAGTGAAAAACTGTTTTTT.

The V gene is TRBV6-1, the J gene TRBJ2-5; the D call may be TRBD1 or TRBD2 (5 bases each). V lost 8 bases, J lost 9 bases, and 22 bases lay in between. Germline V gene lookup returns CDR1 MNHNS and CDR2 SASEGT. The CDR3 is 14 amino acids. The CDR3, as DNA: TGTGCCAGCCTAATGGGACCCTCGAAGAGGGCCCAGTACTTC. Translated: CASLMGPSKRAQYF.

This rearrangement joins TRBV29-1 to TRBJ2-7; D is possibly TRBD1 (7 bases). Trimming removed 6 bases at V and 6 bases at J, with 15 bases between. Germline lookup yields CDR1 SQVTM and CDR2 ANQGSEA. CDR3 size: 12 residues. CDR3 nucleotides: TGCAGCGTGGGAAGACAGGGAGGCGAGCAGTACTTC. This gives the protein CSVGRQGGEQYF.

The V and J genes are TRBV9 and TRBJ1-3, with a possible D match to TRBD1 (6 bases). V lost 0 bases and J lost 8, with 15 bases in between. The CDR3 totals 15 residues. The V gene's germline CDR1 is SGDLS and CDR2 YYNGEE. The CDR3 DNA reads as TGTGCCAGCAGCGTAGGGGGGGGCCGGAAGGACACCATATATTTT. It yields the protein CASSVGGGRKDTIYF.

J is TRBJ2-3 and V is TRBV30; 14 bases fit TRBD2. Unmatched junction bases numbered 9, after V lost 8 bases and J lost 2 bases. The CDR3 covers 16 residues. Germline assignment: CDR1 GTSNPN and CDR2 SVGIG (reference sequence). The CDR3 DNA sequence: TGTGCCCGTGACGGGACTAGCGGGGGAGTCACAGATACGCAGTATTTT. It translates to CARDGTSGGVTDTQYF.

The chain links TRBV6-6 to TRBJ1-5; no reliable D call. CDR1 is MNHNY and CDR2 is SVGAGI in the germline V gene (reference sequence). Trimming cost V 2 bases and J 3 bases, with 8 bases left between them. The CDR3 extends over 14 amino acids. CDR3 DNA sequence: TGTGCCAGCAGTTACCTCAGGATCAATCAGCCCCAGCATTTT. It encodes CASSYLRINQPQHF.